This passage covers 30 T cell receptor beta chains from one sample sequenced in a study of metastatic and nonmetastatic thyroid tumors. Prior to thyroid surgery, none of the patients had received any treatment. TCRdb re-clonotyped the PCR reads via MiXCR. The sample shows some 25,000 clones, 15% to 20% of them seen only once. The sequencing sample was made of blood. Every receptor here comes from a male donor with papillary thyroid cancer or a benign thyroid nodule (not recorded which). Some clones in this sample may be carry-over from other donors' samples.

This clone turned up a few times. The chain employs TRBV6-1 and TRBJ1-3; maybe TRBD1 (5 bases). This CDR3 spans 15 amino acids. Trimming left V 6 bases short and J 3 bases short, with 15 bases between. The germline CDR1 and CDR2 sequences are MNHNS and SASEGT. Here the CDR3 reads CASSLSRGNGNTIYF. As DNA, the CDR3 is TGTGCCAGCAGCCTCTCTAGGGGTAATGGAAACACCATATATTTT.

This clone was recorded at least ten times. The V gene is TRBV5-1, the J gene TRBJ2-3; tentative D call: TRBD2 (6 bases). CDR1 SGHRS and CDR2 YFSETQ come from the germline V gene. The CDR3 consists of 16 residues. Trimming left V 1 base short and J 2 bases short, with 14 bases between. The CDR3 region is CASSLTGTASTDTQYF. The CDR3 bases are TGCGCCAGCAGCTTGACCGGGACTGCATCCACAGATACGCAGTATTTT.

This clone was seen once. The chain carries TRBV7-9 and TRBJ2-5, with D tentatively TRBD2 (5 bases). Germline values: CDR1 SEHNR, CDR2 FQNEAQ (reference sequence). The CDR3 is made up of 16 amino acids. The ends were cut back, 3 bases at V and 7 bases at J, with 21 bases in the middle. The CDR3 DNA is TGTGCCAGCAGCTTGTTGACGGGATCAATAGGGTGGACCCAGTACTTC. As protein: CASSLLTGSIGWTQYF.

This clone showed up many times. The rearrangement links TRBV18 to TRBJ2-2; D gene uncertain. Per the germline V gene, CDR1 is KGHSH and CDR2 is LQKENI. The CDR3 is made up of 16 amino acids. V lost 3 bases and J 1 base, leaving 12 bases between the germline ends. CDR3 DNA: TGTGCCAGCTCACCGTATACAGCTCGGAACACCGGGGAGCTGTTTTTT. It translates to CASSPYTARNTGELFF.

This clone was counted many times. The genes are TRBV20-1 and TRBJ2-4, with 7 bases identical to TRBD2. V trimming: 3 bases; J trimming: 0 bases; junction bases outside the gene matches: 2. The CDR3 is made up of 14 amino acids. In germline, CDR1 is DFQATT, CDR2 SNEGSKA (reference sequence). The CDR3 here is CSASREVAKNIQYF. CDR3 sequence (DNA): TGCAGTGCTAGCCGGGAGGTAGCCAAAAACATTCAGTACTTC.

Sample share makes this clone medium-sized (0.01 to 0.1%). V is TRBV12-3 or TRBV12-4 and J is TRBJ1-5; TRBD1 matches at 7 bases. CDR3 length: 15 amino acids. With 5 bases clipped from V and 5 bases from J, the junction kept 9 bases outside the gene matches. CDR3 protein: CASSNPSRGDQPQHF. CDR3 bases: TGTGCCAGCAGTAACCCGAGCAGGGGGGATCAGCCCCAGCATTTT.

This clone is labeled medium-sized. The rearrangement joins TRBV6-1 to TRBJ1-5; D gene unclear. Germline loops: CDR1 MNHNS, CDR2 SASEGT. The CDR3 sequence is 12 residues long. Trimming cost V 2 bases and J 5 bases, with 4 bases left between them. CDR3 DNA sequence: TGTGCCAGCAGTGAAAATTATCAGCCCCAGCATTTT. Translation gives CASSENYQPQHF.

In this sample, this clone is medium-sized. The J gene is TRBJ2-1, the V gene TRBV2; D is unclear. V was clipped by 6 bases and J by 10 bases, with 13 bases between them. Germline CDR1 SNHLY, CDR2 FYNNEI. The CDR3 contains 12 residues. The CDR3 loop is CASRGNFGEQFF. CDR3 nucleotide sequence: TGTGCCAGCAGGGGGAACTTCGGGGAGCAGTTCTTC.

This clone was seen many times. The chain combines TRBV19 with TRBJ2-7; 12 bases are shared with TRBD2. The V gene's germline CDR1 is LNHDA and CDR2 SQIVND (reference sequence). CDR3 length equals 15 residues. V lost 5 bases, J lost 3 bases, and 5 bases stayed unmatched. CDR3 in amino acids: CASSPSTSGSYEQYF. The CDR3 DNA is TGTGCCAGTAGTCCATCGACTAGCGGGAGCTACGAGCAGTACTTC.

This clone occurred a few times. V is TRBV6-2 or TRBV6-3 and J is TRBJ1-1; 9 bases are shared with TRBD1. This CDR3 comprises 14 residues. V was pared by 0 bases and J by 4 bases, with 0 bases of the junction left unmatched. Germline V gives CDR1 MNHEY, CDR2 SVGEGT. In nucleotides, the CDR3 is TGTGCCAGCAGTTACTCGGGACAGGGCACTGAAGCTTTCTTT. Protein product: CASSYSGQGTEAFF.

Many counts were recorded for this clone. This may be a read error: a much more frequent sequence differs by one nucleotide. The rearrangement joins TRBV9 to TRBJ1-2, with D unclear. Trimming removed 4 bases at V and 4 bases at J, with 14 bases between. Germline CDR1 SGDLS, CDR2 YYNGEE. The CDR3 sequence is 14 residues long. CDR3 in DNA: TGTGCCAGCAGCCAAACCGGATCTAGCTATGGCTACACCTTC. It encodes CASSQTGSSYGYTF.

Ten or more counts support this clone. CDR3 DNA sequence: TGCGCCAGCAGCGTCGGTAGCGGATACAATGAGCAGTTCTTC. Its translation: CASSVGSGYNEQFF. The chain couples TRBV5-1 to TRBJ2-1, with D possibly being TRBD2 (6 bases). The CDR3 runs 14 residues. V was clipped by 4 bases and J by 4 bases, with 12 bases between them. Germline CDR1 and CDR2: SGHRS and YFSETQ.

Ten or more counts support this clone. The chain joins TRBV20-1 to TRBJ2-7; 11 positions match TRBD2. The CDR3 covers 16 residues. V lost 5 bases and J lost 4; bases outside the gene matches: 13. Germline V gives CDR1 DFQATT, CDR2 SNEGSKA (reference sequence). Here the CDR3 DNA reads TGCAGTGCTCACAGCCCTAGCGGGAGGAGGGTTTACGAGCAGTACTTC. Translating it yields CSAHSPSGRRVYEQYF.

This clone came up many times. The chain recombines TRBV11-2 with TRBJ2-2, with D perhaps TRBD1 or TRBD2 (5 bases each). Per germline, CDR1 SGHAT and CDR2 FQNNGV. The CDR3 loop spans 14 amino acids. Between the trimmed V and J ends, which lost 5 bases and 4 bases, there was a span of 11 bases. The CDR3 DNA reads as TGTGCCAGCAGCCTAGGTGGGACCACCGGGGAGCTGTTTTTT. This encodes CASSLGGTTGELFF.

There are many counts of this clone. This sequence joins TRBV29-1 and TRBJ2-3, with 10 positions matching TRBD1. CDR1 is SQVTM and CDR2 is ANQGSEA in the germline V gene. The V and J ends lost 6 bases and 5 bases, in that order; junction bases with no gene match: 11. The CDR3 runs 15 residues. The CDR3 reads CSVARTGGFEDTQYF. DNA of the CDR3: TGCAGCGTCGCCCGGACAGGGGGTTTCGAAGATACGCAGTATTTT.

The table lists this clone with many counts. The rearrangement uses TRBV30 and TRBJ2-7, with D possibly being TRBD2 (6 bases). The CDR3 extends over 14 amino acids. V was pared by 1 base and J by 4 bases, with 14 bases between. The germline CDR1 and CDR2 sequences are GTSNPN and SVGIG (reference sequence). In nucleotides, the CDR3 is TGTGCCTGGAGTGGATCAGGGAGGTGGTACGAGCAGTACTTC. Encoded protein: CAWSGSGRWYEQYF.

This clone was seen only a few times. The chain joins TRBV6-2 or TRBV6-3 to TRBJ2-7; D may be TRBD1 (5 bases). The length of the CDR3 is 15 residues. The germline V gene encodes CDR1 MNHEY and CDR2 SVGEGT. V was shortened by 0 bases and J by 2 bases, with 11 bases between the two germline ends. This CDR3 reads CASSYSNRRAYEQYF. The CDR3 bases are TGTGCCAGCAGTTACTCTAACAGGCGAGCCTACGAGCAGTACTTC.

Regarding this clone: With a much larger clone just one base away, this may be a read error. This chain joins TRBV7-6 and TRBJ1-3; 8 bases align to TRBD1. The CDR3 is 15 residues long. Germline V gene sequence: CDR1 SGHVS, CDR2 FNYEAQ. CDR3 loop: CASSYGQGSGNNIYF. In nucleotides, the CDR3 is TGTGCCAGCAGCTACGGACAGGGCTCTGGAAACAACATATATTTT.

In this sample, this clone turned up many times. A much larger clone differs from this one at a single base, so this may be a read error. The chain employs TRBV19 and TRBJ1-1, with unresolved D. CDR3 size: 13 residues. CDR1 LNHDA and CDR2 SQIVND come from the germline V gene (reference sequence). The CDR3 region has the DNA TGTGCCAGTAGTAGTCTGTTGAACACTGAAGCTCTCTTT. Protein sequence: CASSSLLNTEALF. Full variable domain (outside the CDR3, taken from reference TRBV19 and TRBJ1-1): DGGITQSPKYLFRKEGQNVTLSCEQNLNHDAMYWYRQDPGQGLRLIYYSQIVNDFQKGDIAEGYSVSREKKESFPLTVTSAQKNPTAFYLCASSSLLNTEALFGQGTRLTVV.

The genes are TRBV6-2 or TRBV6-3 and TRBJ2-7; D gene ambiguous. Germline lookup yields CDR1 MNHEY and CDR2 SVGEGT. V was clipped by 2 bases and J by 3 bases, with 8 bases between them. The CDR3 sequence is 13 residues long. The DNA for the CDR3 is TGTGCCAGCAGTTACGGCAGCCTCTACGAGCAGTACTTC. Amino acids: CASSYGSLYEQYF.

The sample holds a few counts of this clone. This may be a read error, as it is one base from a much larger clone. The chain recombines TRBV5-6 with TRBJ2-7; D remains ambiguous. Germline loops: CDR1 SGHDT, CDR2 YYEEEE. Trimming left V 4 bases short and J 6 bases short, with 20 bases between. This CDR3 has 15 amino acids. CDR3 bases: TGTGCCAGCAGCCAGCATCTAGAGTCGAGAGGCGAGCAGTACTTC. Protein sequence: CASSQHLESRGEQYF.

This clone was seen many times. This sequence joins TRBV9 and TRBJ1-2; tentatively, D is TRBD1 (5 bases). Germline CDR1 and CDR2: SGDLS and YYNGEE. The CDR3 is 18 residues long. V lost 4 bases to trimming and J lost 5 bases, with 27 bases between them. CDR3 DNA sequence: TGTGCCAGCAGCCCTCAACCAAGGGGCACGGGGGGTTTATATGGCTACACCTTC. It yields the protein CASSPQPRGTGGLYGYTF. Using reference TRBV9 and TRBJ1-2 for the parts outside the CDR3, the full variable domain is DSGVTQTPKHLITATGQRVTLRCSPRSGDLSVYWYQQSLDQGLQFLIQYYNGEERAKGNILERFSAQQFPDLHSELNLSSLELGDSALYFCASSPQPRGTGGLYGYTFGSGTRLTVV.

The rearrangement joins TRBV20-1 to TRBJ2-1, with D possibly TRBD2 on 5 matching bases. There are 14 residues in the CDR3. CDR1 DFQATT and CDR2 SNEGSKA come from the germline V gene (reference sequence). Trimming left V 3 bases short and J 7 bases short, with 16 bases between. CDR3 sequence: CSASSIWRGNEQFF. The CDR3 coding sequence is TGCAGTGCTAGTTCCATCTGGAGAGGGAATGAGCAGTTCTTC.

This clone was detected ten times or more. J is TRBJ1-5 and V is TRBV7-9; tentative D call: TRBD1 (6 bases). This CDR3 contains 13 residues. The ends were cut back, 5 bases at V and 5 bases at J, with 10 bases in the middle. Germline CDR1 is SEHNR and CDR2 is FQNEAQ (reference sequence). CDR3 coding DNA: TGTGCCAGCAGCCCGACAGGTCATCAGCCCCAGCATTTT. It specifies CASSPTGHQPQHF.

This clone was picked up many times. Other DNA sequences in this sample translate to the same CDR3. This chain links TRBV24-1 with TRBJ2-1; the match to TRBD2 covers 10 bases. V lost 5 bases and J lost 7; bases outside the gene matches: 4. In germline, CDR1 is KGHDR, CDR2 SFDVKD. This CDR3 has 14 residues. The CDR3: CATSGLAGGNEQFF. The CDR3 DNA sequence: TGTGCCACCAGTGGATTAGCGGGAGGAAATGAGCAGTTCTTC.

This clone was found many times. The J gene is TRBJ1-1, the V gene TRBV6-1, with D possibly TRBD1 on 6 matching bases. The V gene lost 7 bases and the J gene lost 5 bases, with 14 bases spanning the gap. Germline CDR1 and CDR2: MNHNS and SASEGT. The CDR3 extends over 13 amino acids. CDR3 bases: TGTGCCAGCATTCCGGGGGCACGGACTGAAGCTTTCTTT. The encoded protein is CASIPGARTEAFF.

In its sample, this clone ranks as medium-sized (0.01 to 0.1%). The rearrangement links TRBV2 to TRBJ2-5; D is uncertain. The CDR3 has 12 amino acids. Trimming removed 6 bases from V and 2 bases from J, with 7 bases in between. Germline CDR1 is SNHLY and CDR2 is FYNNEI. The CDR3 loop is CASRAEQETQYF. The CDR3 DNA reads TGTGCCAGCAGGGCGGAACAAGAGACCCAGTACTTC.

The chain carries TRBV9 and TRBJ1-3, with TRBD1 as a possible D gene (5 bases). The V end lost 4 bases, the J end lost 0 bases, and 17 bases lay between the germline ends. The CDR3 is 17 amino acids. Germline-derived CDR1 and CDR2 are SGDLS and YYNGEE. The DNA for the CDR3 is TGTGCCAGCAGCCCTCGGGGCGGGGGTACCTCTGGAAACACCATATATTTT. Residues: CASSPRGGGTSGNTIYF.

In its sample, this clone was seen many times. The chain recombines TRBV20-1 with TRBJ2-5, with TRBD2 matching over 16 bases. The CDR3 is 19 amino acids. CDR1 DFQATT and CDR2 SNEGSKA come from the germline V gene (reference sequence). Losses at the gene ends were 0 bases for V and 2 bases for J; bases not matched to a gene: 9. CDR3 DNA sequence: TGCAGTGCTAGAGATGCGGGGACTAGCGGGAGGGTTATTCAAGAGACCCAGTACTTC. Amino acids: CSARDAGTSGRVIQETQYF.

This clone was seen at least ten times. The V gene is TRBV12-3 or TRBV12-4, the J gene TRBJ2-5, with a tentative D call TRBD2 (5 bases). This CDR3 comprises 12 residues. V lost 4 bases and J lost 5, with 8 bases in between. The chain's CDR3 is CASSSSRETQYF. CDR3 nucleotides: TGTGCCAGCAGTTCTAGCCGGGAGACCCAGTACTTC.